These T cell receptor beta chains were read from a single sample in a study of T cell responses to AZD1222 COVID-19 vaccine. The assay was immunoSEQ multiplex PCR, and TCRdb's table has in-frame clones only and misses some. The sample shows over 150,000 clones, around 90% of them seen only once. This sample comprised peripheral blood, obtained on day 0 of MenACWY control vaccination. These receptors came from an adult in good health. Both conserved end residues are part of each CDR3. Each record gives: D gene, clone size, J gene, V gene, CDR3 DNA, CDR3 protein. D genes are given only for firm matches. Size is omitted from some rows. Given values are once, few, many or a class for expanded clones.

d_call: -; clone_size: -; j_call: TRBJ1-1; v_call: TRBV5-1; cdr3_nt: TGCGCCAGCTCTTACGACAGTTTGAACACTGAAGCTTTCTTT; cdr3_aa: CASSYDSLNTEAFF
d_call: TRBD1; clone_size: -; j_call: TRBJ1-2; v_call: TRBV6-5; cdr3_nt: TGTGCCAGCAGGGCGGGGACAGGGGCCTATGGCTACACCTTC; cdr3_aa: CASRAGTGAYGYTF
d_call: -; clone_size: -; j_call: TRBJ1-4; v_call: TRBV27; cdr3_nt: TGTGCCAGCAGTTTCCTGGGAGAAAAACTGTTTTTT; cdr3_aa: CASSFLGEKLFF
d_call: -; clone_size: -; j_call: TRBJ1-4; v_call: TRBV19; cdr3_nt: TGTGCCAGTAGATACCAGGGTGGAGAAAAACTGTTTTTT; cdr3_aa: CASRYQGGEKLFF
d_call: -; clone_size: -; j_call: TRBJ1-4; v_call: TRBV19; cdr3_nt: TGTGCCAGTAGTATGGGTTTTCCAGCTAATGAAAAACTGTTTTTT; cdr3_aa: CASSMGFPANEKLFF
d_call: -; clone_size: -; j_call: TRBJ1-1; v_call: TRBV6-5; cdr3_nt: TGTGCCAGCACCTTTGGCCTTGAAGCTTTCTTT; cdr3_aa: CASTFGLEAFF
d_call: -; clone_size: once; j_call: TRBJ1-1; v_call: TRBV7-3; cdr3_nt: TGTGCCAGCAGCCGCAGTTGGGGCACTGAAGCTTTCTTT; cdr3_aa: CASSRSWGTEAFF
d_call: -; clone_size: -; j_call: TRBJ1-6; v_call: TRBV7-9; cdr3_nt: TGTGCCAGCAGCCCATTCAAGAGGGATTCACCCCTCCACTTT; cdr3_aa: CASSPFKRDSPLHF
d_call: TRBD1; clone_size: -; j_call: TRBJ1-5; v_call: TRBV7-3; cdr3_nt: TGTGCCAGCAGCCCAACAGGGGGTCGTGATCAGCCCCAGCATTTT; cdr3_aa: CASSPTGGRDQPQHF
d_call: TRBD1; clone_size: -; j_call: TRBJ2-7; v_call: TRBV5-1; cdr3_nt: TGCGCCAGCAGCCCGGACAGGGCCTACGAGCAGTACTTC; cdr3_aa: CASSPDRAYEQYF
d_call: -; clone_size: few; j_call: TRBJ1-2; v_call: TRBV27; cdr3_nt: TGTGCCAGCAGTTTATCCACAGTGAAAGGTGGCTACACCTTC; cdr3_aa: CASSLSTVKGGYTF
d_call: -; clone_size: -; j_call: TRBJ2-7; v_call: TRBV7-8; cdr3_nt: TGTGCCAGCAGCTTCAGCAAATCAAAGGCGGGCTACGAGCAGTACTTC; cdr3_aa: CASSFSKSKAGYEQYF
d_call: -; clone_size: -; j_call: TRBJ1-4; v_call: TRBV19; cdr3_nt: TGTGCCAGTAGTATTCTAGGGGTTAATGAAAAACTGTTTTTT; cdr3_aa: CASSILGVNEKLFF
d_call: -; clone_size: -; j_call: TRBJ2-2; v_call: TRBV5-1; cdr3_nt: TGCGCCAGCAGCTTCGGGCCCCGGGGCGGGGAGCTGTTTTTT; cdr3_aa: CASSFGPRGGELFF
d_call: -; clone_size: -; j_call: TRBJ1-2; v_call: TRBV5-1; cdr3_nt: TGCGCCAGCAGCTTGTACAGGGATGACTATGGCTACACCTTC; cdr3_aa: CASSLYRDDYGYTF
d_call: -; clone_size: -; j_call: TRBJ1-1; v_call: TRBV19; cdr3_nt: TGTGCCAGTAGTAACGCGGGGTGGGACACTGAAGCTTTCTTT; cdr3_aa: CASSNAGWDTEAFF
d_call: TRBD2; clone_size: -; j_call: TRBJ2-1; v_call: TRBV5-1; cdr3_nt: TGCGCCAGCAGCTTCGGGGGGTGGAATGAGCAGTTCTTC; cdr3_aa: CASSFGGWNEQFF
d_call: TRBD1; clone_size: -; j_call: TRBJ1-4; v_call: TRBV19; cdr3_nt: TGTGCCAGTAGTATCGGGACAGGGTGGAATGAAAAACTGTTTTTT; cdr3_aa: CASSIGTGWNEKLFF
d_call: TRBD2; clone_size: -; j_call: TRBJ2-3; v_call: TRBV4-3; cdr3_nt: TGCGCCAGCAGCCCGTCTAGCGGGTGGAGCACAGATACGCAGTATTTT; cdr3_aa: CASSPSSGWSTDTQYF
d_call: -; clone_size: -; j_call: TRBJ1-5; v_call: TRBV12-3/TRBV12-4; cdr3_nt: TGTGCCAGCAGTTTTGGCAATCAGCCCCAGCATTTT; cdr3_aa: CASSFGNQPQHF
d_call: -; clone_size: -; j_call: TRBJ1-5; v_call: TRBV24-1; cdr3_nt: TGTGCCACCAGCTTGGGGGGGGATCAGCCCCAGCATTTT; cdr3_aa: CATSLGGDQPQHF
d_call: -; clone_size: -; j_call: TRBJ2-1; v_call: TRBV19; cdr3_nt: TGTGCCAGTAGTACCAGCCAATCCGCCTACAATGAGCAGTTCTTC; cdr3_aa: CASSTSQSAYNEQFF
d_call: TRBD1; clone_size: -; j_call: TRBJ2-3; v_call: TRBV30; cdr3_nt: TGTGCCTGGAGTCAGGGGGTGGATACGCAGTATTTT; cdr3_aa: CAWSQGVDTQYF
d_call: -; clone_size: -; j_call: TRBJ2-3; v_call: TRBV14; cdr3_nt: TGTGCCAGCAGCCAAGATTCTTGGCGGGACTCAGATACGCAGTATTTT; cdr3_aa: CASSQDSWRDSDTQYF
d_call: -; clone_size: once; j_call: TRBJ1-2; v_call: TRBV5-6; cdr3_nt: TGTGCCAGCAGCTCCATCTCCGTGCTGTATGGCTACACCTTC; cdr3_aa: CASSSISVLYGYTF
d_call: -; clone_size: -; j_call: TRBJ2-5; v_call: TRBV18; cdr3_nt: TGTGCCAGCTCACCACCCGGGACTGTGAACCAAGAGACCCAGTACTTC; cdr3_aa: CASSPPGTVNQETQYF
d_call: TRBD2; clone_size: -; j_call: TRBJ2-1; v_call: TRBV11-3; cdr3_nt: TGTGCCAGCAGCTTAGGCGGGAGCCCCTACAATGAGCAGTTCTTC; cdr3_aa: CASSLGGSPYNEQFF
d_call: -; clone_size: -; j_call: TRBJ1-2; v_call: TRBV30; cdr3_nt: TGTGCCTCCACGGGCGGGGTTCGCTACACCTTC; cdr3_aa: CASTGGVRYTF
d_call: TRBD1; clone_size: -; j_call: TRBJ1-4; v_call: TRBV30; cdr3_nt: TGTGCCTGGAGTGCCGGACAGGCAACTAATGAAAAACTGTTTTTT; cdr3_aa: CAWSAGQATNEKLFF
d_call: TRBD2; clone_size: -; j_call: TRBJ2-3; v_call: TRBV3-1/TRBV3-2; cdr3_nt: TGTGCCAGCAGGGAAAGCGGGAGTAGGTCAGATACGCAGTATTTT; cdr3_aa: CASRESGSRSDTQYF
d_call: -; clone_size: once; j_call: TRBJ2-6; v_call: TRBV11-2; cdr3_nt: TGTGCCAGCAGCTTAGGGGACTCTGGGGCCAACGTCCTGACTTTC; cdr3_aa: CASSLGDSGANVLTF
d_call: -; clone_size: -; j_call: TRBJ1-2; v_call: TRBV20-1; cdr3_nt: TGCAGTGCTGGCCCGCTATATGGCTACACCTTC; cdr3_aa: CSAGPLYGYTF
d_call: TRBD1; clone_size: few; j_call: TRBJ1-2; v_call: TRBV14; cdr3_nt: TGTGCCAGCAGCCAAGTGGCAGGGGGGGCTGGCTACACCTTC; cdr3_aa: CASSQVAGGAGYTF
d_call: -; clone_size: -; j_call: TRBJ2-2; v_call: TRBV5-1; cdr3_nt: TGCGCCAGCAGTGGGGACTGGCGGGGCACCGGGGAGCTGTTTTTT; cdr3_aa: CASSGDWRGTGELFF
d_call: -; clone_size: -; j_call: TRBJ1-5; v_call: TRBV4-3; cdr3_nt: TGCGCCAGCAGCCAAGGATCCAGGGGCGGGGATCAGCCCCAGCATTTT; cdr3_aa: CASSQGSRGGDQPQHF
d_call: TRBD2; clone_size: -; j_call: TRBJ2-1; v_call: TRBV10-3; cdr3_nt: TGTGCCATCAAAGGAGGTCTAGCGGGAGTTCGGGGAGGGGATGAGCAGTTCTTC; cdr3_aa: CAIKGGLAGVRGGDEQFF
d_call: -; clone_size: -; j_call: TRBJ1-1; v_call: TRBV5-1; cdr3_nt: TGCGCCAGCAGCCTGGGGGGGCAGAACACTGAAGCTTTCTTT; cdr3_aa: CASSLGGQNTEAFF
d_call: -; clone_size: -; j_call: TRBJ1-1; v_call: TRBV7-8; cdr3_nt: TGTGCCAGCAGCTTAGCTGTCAGCACAGGGTGGGCCACTGAAGCTTTCTTT; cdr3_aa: CASSLAVSTGWATEAFF
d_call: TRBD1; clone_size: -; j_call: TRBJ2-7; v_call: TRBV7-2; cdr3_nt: TGTGCCAGCAGTGGGACAGGGCAGGTTAGCGAGCAGTACTTC; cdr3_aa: CASSGTGQVSEQYF
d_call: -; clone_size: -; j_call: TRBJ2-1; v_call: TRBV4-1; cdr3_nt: TGCGCCAGCAGCCGGACTCAGGGGAGGGATGAGCAGTTCTTC; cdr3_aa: CASSRTQGRDEQFF
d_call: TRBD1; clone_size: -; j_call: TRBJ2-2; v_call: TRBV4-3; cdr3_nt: TGCGCCAGCAGCCAAGAAGCGGCCGGGACAGGGACCGCCGGGGAGCTGTTTTTT; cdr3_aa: CASSQEAAGTGTAGELFF
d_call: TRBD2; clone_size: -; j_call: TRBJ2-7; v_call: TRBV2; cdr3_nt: TGTGCCAGCAGTGGGGGACTAGCGGGAGAAAAGAACGAGCAGTACTTC; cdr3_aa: CASSGGLAGEKNEQYF